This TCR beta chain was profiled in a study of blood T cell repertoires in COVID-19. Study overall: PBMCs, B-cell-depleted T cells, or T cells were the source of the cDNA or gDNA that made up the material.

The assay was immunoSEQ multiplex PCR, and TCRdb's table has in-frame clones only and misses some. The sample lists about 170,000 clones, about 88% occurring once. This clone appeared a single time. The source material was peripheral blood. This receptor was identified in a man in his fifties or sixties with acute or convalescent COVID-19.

CDR3 region: CASSPRGEETQYF. The CDR3 nucleotides are TGCGCCAGCAGCCCCCGGGGGGAAGAGACCCAGTACTTC. This chain connects TRBV5-1 to TRBJ2-5; the match to TRBD2 covers 7 bases. The CDR3 totals 13 residues. The V gene's germline CDR1 is SGHRS and CDR2 YFSETQ. V lost 4 bases to trimming and J lost 3 bases; unmatched junction nucleotides: 3.